Below, 30 T cell receptor beta chains from the same sample are listed, as sequenced in a study of cytomegalovirus exposure and HLA in healthy donors. Both 60 Vbeta primers and 13 Jbeta primers went into the PCR. The repertoire was sequenced with immunoSEQ multiplex PCR; TCRdb's copy has only in-frame clones and lacks some. The sample lists approximately 90,000 clones, under 80% occurring once. The sample consisted of PBMCs. These receptor sequences come from a woman in her 30s in good health and CMV-seronegative.

This clone has a handful of counts. The chain links TRBV5-1 to TRBJ2-7, with 7 bases identical to TRBD2. Losses at the gene ends were 1 base for V and 2 bases for J; bases not matched to a gene: 3. The germline V gene has CDR1 SGHRS and CDR2 YFSETQ. The CDR3 totals 14 residues. The CDR3: CASSLSGLAYEQYF. The CDR3 DNA is TGCGCCAGCAGCTTGAGTGGACTAGCCTACGAGCAGTACTTC. Filled out from reference TRBV5-1 and TRBJ2-7, the complete variable domain reads KAGVTQTPRYLIKTRGQQVTLSCSPISGHRSVSWYQQTPGQGLQFLFEYFSETQRNKGNFPGRFSGRQFSNSRSEMNVSTLELGDSALYLCASSLSGLAYEQYFGPGTRLTVT.

The genes are TRBV18 and TRBJ1-5, with TRBD1 matching over 7 bases. From germline, CDR1 is KGHSH and CDR2 LQKENI. The CDR3 consists of 16 residues. V trimming: 4 bases; J trimming: 5 bases; junction bases outside the gene matches: 11. The CDR3: CASSQGGGGRDQPQHF. The CDR3 region has the DNA TGTGCCAGCTCACAGGGTGGAGGGGGCAGAGATCAGCCCCAGCATTTT. Drawing the rest from reference TRBV18 and TRBJ1-5, the complete variable domain is NAGVMQNPRHLVRRRGQEARLRCSPMKGHSHVYWYRQLPEEGLKFMVYLQKENIIDESGMPKERFSAEFPKEGPSILRIQQVVRGDSAAYFCASSQGGGGRDQPQHFGDGTRLSIL.

The genes are TRBV5-4 and TRBJ2-1; 8 nucleotides align to TRBD1. The V gene end was trimmed by 4 bases and the J gene end by 14 bases; junction bases not matched to a gene: 8. Germline V gene data show CDR1 as SGHNT and CDR2 as YYREEE (reference sequence). The CDR3 totals 12 residues. Here the CDR3 DNA reads TGTGCCAGCAGCGCGACAGGGGTCAGGAAGTTCTTC. Translation gives CASSATGVRKFF.

This clone was counted a single time. This rearrangement joins TRBV11-2 to TRBJ2-5; possible D gene TRBD1, 7 bases. Trimming pared 2 bases from V and 5 bases from J, leaving 12 bases between. In germline, CDR1 is SGHAT, CDR2 FQNNGV. The CDR3 spans 14 residues. CDR3 in amino acids: CASSLRSGGETQYF. The CDR3 DNA follows: TGTGCCAGCAGCTTAAGATCAGGGGGGGAGACCCAGTACTTC.

This chain uses TRBV6-5 with TRBJ2-5, with 11 bases lining up with TRBD1. V was pared by 1 base and J by 4 bases, with 5 bases of the junction left unmatched. Germline CDR1 reads MNHEY; CDR2 reads SVGAGI. The CDR3 is 16 residues long. Here the CDR3 reads CASSYFGTGGGETQYF. The CDR3 DNA is TGTGCCAGCAGTTACTTCGGGACAGGGGGAGGAGAGACCCAGTACTTC.

This clone was found once. V gene TRBV5-1 combines with J gene TRBJ1-2, with D possibly TRBD1 on 5 matching bases. Germline-derived CDR1 and CDR2 are SGHRS and YFSETQ. Trimming cost V 4 bases and J 5 bases, with 12 bases left between them. There are 13 residues in the CDR3. The CDR3 loop is CASSETERYGYTF. The CDR3 bases are TGCGCCAGCAGCGAGACAGAAAGATATGGCTACACCTTC.

This clone was seen a handful of times. V gene TRBV29-1 combines with J gene TRBJ2-1, with 7 bases aligning to TRBD2. The germline V gene has CDR1 SQVTM and CDR2 ANQGSEA. The CDR3 spans 14 residues. Trimming at V came to 2 bases and at J to 9 bases, leaving 10 bases not matched to a gene. The DNA of the CDR3 is TGCAGCGTTGAAAGTAGACTAGCACGACGTGAGCAGTTCTTC. Translated, it gives CSVESRLARREQFF.

The chain links TRBV27 to TRBJ1-2; possible D gene TRBD1, 6 bases. The V gene's germline CDR1 is MNHEY and CDR2 SMNVEV (reference sequence). Trimming removed 7 bases from V and 6 bases from J, with 21 bases in between. There are 15 residues in the CDR3. Here the CDR3 DNA reads TGTGCCAGCAACTTACAGGGAACGGAGTCCAATGGCTACACCTTC. Protein sequence: CASNLQGTESNGYTF.

The rearrangement links TRBV29-1 to TRBJ2-2; D remains unclear. The CDR3 is made up of 13 amino acids. CDR1 SQVTM and CDR2 ANQGSEA come from the germline V gene. Trimming stripped 3 bases from V and 3 bases from J, with 8 bases between. The CDR3 nucleotides read TGCAGCGTTGATGGAGCCTACACCGGGGAGCTGTTTTTT. Its translation is CSVDGAYTGELFF.

In this sample, this clone turned up a few times. The V gene is TRBV15, the J gene TRBJ2-4, with TRBD2 as a possible D gene (6 bases). The CDR3 is 17 amino acids. V shed 3 bases and J shed 2 bases, with 17 bases lying between them. The V gene's germline CDR1 is LNHNV and CDR2 YYDKDF (reference sequence). CDR3 protein: CATSRGGGYPTKNIQYF. CDR3 DNA sequence: TGTGCCACCAGCAGGGGGGGAGGCTATCCCACCAAAAACATTCAGTACTTC.

The CDR3 loop reads CASSYPEREGGETQYF. The CDR3 nucleotides read TGTGCCAGCAGTTACCCTGAGCGGGAGGGCGGGGAGACCCAGTACTTC. The V call is TRBV6-6, the J call TRBJ2-5, with TRBD2 identical over 10 bases. Per germline, CDR1 MNHNY and CDR2 SVGAGI (reference sequence). The length of the CDR3 is 16 residues. After removal of 2 bases from V and 5 bases from J, the junction contained 8 bases not matched to a gene.

A few counts support this clone. V is TRBV6-1 and J is TRBJ2-3, with a weak D call TRBD2 (5 bases). The germline V gene encodes CDR1 MNHNS and CDR2 SASEGT. This CDR3 is 16 amino acids long. V lost 1 base and J 1 base, leaving 12 bases between the germline ends. In DNA, the CDR3 is TGTGCCAGCAGTGAAGTACTTATTAGCGGCACAGATACGCAGTATTTT. Protein sequence: CASSEVLISGTDTQYF.

The gene calls are TRBV7-9 and TRBJ1-4; the D gene is possibly TRBD1 (6 bases). CDR3 length: 16 residues. Trimming left V 3 bases short and J 8 bases short, with 19 bases between. Per the germline V gene, CDR1 is SEHNR and CDR2 is FQNEAQ (reference sequence). The CDR3 region has the DNA TGTGCCAGCAGCTTGGGGGAACAGGGACTAAGAGAAAAACTGTTTTTT. This codes for CASSLGEQGLREKLFF.

This clone was picked up a small number of times. This chain joins TRBV7-2 and TRBJ2-2, with D maybe TRBD1 (6 bases). The V end lost 5 bases, the J end lost 0 bases, and 16 bases lay between the germline ends. The CDR3 is 17 amino acids. CDR1 and CDR2 (germline): SGHTA, FQGNSA. CDR3 DNA sequence: TGTGCCAGCAGCCTGAGGACAGCCTCGGCGAACACCGGGGAGCTGTTTTTT. Its protein is CASSLRTASANTGELFF. Drawing the rest from reference TRBV7-2 and TRBJ2-2, the complete variable domain is GAGVSQSPSNKVTEKGKDVELRCDPISGHTALYWYRQSLGQGLEFLIYFQGNSAPDKSGLPSDRFSAERTGGSVSTLTIQRTQQEDSAVYLCASSLRTASANTGELFFGEGSRLTVL.

This rearrangement joins TRBV5-4 to TRBJ1-5; no clear D gene. This CDR3 comprises 16 residues. Per germline, CDR1 SGHNT and CDR2 YYREEE (reference sequence). V was trimmed by 0 bases and J by 0 bases, leaving 10 bases between them. CDR3 region: CASSLGSPNSNQPQHF. Written as DNA, the CDR3 is TGTGCCAGCAGCTTGGGAAGCCCCAATAGCAATCAGCCCCAGCATTTT.

The chain joins TRBV6-4 to TRBJ1-2; D unresolved. The CDR3 length is 12 residues. Germline V lookup: CDR1 MRHNA, CDR2 SNTAGT. Trimming stripped 2 bases from V and 4 bases from J, with 5 bases between. The CDR3 nucleotides are TGTGCCAGCAGTGACCCCTTCTATGGCTACACCTTC. Amino acid sequence: CASSDPFYGYTF.

This clone has a single count. The chain is built from TRBV5-4 and TRBJ2-1; 9 bases are shared with TRBD2. Germline V gene data show CDR1 as SGHNT and CDR2 as YYREEE (reference sequence). CDR3 size: 11 residues. DNA of the CDR3: TGTAGGAGCGGGAGGATAAATGAGCAGTTCTTC. Its translation is CRSGRINEQFF.

The chain carries TRBV7-9 and TRBJ1-1; 8 nucleotides line up with TRBD1. Germline CDR1 reads SEHNR; CDR2 reads FQNEAQ (reference sequence). The CDR3 loop spans 15 amino acids. Trimming at V came to 1 base and at J to 3 bases, leaving 4 bases not matched to a gene. In nucleotides, the CDR3 is TGTGCCAGCAGCTTAGGGGGGACAGGAGACACTGAAGCTTTCTTT. It codes for CASSLGGTGDTEAFF. Full variable domain (rest looked up from reference TRBV7-9 and TRBJ1-1): DTGVSQNPRHKITKRGQNVTFRCDPISEHNRLYWYRQTLGQGPEFLTYFQNEAQLEKSRLLSDRFSAERPKGSFSTLEIQRTEQGDSAMYLCASSLGGTGDTEAFFGQGTRLTVV.

This clone was seen only a few times. The J gene is TRBJ1-1, the V gene TRBV5-1; D is uncertain. Germline CDR1 and CDR2: SGHRS and YFSETQ. The CDR3 has 14 amino acids. V was cut by 6 bases and J by 0 bases, with 12 bases left in between. CDR3 sequence (DNA): TGCGCCAGCAAAGCCCAGGTTTTGAACACTGAAGCTTTCTTT. Its protein is CASKAQVLNTEAFF.

The gene calls are TRBV13 and TRBJ1-5; D might be TRBD1 (5 bases). Germline V gene lookup returns CDR1 PRHDT and CDR2 FYEKMQ (reference sequence). The CDR3 totals 15 residues. Deletions cut 0 bases from V and 9 bases from J, with 15 bases between. CDR3 coding DNA: TGTGCCAGCAGCTTAGGCCGAACAGGCTCCCTGCCCCAGCATTTT. Residues: CASSLGRTGSLPQHF.

The chain links TRBV6-1 to TRBJ2-1; the D gene is possibly TRBD2 (7 bases). Trimming left V 1 base short and J 2 bases short, with 12 bases between. The germline gives CDR1 MNHNS, CDR2 SASEGT. The CDR3 loop spans 16 amino acids. This CDR3 reads CASSEGGGGAYNEQFF. The DNA of the CDR3 is TGTGCCAGCAGTGAAGGGGGAGGGGGGGCCTACAATGAGCAGTTCTTC.

This chain connects TRBV19 to TRBJ1-1; maybe TRBD1 (6 bases). Trimming removed 0 bases from V and 6 bases from J, with 11 bases in between. This CDR3 is 14 amino acids long. Germline CDR1 reads LNHDA; CDR2 reads SQIVND (reference sequence). The CDR3 coding sequence is TGTGCCAGTAGTATAGAACAGGGAGCGTCTGAAGCTTTCTTT. It translates to CASSIEQGASEAFF.

The genes are TRBV6-1 and TRBJ1-1; possibly TRBD1 for D (6 bases). There are 14 residues in the CDR3. The V end was cut by 6 bases, the J end by 1 base, with 12 bases between. The germline V gene has CDR1 MNHNS and CDR2 SASEGT. The CDR3 DNA reads TGTGCCAGCAGCGCCCTGACAGGGAACACTGAAGCTTTCTTT. Translation gives CASSALTGNTEAFF.

The gene calls are TRBV5-1 and TRBJ2-3, with 12 bases matching TRBD1. Germline CDR1 and CDR2: SGHRS and YFSETQ. This CDR3 spans 16 amino acids. J gave up 5 bases and V 3 bases, and 7 bases lay outside the gene matches. CDR3 nucleotides: TGCGCCAGCAGCTCTCCGGGACAGGGGGCCAAAGATACGCAGTATTTT. This translates into CASSSPGQGAKDTQYF. Supplemented by reference TRBV5-1 and TRBJ2-3, the full variable domain reads KAGVTQTPRYLIKTRGQQVTLSCSPISGHRSVSWYQQTPGQGLQFLFEYFSETQRNKGNFPGRFSGRQFSNSRSEMNVSTLELGDSALYLCASSSPGQGAKDTQYFGPGTRLTVL.

This chain uses TRBV10-1 with TRBJ2-7; 8 nucleotides agree with TRBD1. V shed 7 bases, J shed 1 base, and the junction held 6 bases outside the gene matches. CDR1 is WNHNN and CDR2 is SYGVQD in the germline V gene (reference sequence). The CDR3 length is 14 residues. CDR3 coding DNA: TGCGCCAGCATGGCCAGGACAGGGTCCTACGAGCAGTACTTC. It encodes CASMARTGSYEQYF.

The rearrangement joins TRBV2 to TRBJ2-3; D perhaps matches TRBD2 (5 bases). The germline V and J ends were trimmed by 3 bases and 3 bases, with 19 bases remaining between them. From germline, CDR1 is SNHLY and CDR2 FYNNEI. The CDR3 is 17 amino acids. The CDR3 DNA reads TGTGCCAGCAGTGAGGTCCAACGGGGTAGTAGTACAGATACGCAGTATTTT. It encodes CASSEVQRGSSTDTQYF.

The chain has TRBV2 and TRBJ2-7, with 8 bases matching TRBD1. The CDR3 is 13 amino acids. Trimming removed 4 bases from V and 6 bases from J; junction bases left unmatched: 5. Germline assignment: CDR1 SNHLY and CDR2 FYNNEI. The CDR3 nucleotides read TGTGCCAGCAGTGGCCAGGGGGCAGGCGAGCAGTACTTC. This sequence encodes CASSGQGAGEQYF.

The V and J genes are TRBV21-1 and TRBJ2-5; TRBD1 is taken as the D call from the table, unchecked against the DNA. TRBV21-1 is flagged as a pseudogene. This CDR3 has 17 amino acids. The CDR3 loop is CASSKTKVGQIQETQYF. The CDR3 DNA reads TGTGCCAGCAGCAAAACCAAAGTCGGACAAATCCAAGAGACCCAGTACTTC.

In DNA form, the CDR3 reads TGTGCCAGCATCGGGACAGGCCAAGAGACCCAGTACTTC. Its translation is CASIGTGQETQYF. The chain couples TRBV2 to TRBJ2-5; 8 positions match TRBD1. This CDR3 region has 13 residues. Per germline, CDR1 SNHLY and CDR2 FYNNEI. V gave up 7 bases and J gave up 1 base; unmatched junction bases: 2.

This clone was picked up many times. The chain carries TRBV6-5 and TRBJ1-2; D possibly corresponds to TRBD1 (6 bases). Trimming stripped 5 bases from V and 4 bases from J, with 17 bases between. The CDR3 covers 15 residues. Germline values: CDR1 MNHEY, CDR2 SVGAGI. Here the CDR3 reads CASSPYGGAGYGYTF. For the CDR3, the DNA is TGTGCCAGCAGTCCCTACGGGGGGGCCGGCTATGGCTACACCTTC.